This is a list of T cell receptor beta chains from one sample in a study of blood T cell repertoires in COVID-19. Produced via immunoSEQ multiplex PCR; TCRdb's table is partial and in-frame only. The sample lists roughly 230,000 clones, over 90% occurring once. Sequencing was carried out using peripheral blood. The receptors come from a young man with COVID-19, enrolled during active disease. The CDR3 runs from the conserved cysteine through the conserved F or W. A D gene is named only where the DNA matches it firmly. Where a row states a size, it is once, few, many or the class of an expanded clone; other rows omit it.

>once|TRBV11-2|TRBJ2-2|.
TGTGCCAGCAGCTTAGTAGGGAGCACCGGGGAGCTGTTTTTT
CASSLVGSTGELFF
>.|TRBV5-1|TRBJ1-2|.
TGCGCCAGCAGCGAGAGGGAGTATGGCTACACCTTC
CASSEREYGYTF
>.|TRBV3-1/TRBV3-2|TRBJ1-5|.
TGTGCCAGCAGCCAAGATGCGCGGGTTCAGCCCCAGCATTTT
CASSQDARVQPQHF
>.|TRBV9|TRBJ1-1|.
TGTGCCAGCAGCGTAGCTCCGGGAAAGAACACTGAAGCTTTCTTT
CASSVAPGKNTEAFF
>.|TRBV7-3|TRBJ2-1|TRBD1
TGTGCCAGCAGCTCCAGGGGGAGCACTGAGCAGTTCTTC
CASSSRGSTEQFF
>.|TRBV29-1|TRBJ1-4|TRBD1
TGCAGCGTTGAGACAGGGGAAAAACTGTTTTTT
CSVETGEKLFF
>.|TRBV27|TRBJ1-1|.
TGTGCCAGCAGTTCGGACAGCTACACTGAAGCTTTCTTT
CASSSDSYTEAFF
>.|TRBV4-1|TRBJ1-2|.
TGCGCCAGCAGCCAAGATAGAGGACTGGCCAATGGCTACACCTTC
CASSQDRGLANGYTF
>once|TRBV7-9|TRBJ2-1|.
TGTGCCAGCAGCTTAGGTCACAGGGGGGGCAATGAGCAGTTCTTC
CASSLGHRGGNEQFF
>.|TRBV5-6|TRBJ1-3|TRBD1
TGTGCCAGCAGCTTCACAATGACAGGGAACTCTGGAAACACCATATATTTT
CASSFTMTGNSGNTIYF
>.|TRBV10-3|TRBJ2-5|TRBD1
TGTGCCATCAGTAAACCGGGACAGGGTCGAGAGACCCAGTACTTC
CAISKPGQGRETQYF
>.|TRBV3-1/TRBV3-2|TRBJ1-2|TRBD1
TGTGCCAGCAGCCCCCGGGACAGTTATGGTGGCTACACCTTC
CASSPRDSYGGYTF
>.|TRBV4-1|TRBJ2-2|TRBD2
TGCGCCAGCAGCCACGTGACTAGCGGGTCTACCACCGGGGAGCTGTTTTTT
CASSHVTSGSTTGELFF
>.|TRBV12-5|TRBJ1-6|TRBD1
TGTGCTAGTGGACAGGACAGGGCCCCCTTTAATTCACCCCTCCACTTT
CASGQDRAPFNSPLHF
>.|TRBV5-1|TRBJ2-7|.
TGCGCCAGCAGCTTCCCGACAGGTGCCTCCTACGAGCAGTACTTC
CASSFPTGASYEQYF